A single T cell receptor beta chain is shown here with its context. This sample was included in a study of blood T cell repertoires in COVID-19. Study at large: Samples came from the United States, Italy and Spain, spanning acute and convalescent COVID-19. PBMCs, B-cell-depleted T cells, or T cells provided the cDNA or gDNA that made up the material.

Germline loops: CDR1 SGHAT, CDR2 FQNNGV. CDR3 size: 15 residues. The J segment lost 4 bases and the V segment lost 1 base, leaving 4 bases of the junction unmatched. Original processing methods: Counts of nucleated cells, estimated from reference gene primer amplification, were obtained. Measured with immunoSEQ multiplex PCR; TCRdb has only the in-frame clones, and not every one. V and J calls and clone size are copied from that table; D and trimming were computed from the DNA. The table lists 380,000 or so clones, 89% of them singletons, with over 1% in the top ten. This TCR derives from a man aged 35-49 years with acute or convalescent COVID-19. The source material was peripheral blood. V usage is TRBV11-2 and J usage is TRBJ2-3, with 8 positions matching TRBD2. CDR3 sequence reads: CASSLVSGSADTQYF. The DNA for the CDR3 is TGTGCCAGCAGCTTAGTAAGCGGGAGTGCAGATACGCAGTATTTT.